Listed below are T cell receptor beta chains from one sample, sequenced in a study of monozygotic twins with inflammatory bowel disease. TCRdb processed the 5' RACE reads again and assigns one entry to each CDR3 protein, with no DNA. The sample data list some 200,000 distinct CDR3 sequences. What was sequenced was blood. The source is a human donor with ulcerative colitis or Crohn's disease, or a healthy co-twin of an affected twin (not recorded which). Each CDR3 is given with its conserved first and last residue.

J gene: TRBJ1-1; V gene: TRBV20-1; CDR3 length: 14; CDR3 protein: CSGTPGQMNTEAFF
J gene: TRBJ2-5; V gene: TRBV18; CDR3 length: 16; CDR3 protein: CASSPMVGLRQETQYF
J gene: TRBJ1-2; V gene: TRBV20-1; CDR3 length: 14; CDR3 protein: CSAREVVPGYGYTF
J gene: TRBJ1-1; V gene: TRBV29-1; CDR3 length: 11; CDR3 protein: CSVGENTEAFF
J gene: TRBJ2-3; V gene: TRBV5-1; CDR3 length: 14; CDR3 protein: CASSEGPSTDTQYF
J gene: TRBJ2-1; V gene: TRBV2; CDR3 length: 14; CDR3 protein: CASMDRLHAREQFF
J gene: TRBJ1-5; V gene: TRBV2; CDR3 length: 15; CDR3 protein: CASSVWGYSNQPQHF
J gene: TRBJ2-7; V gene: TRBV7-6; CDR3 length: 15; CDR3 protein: CASSLAGFRIYEQYF
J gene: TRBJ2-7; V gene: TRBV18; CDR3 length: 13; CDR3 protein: CASSPTREREQYF
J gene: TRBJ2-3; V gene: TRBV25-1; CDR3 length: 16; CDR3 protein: CASSEWGTGEGDTQYF
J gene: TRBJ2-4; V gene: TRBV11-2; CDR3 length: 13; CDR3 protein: CASSWGSQNIQYF
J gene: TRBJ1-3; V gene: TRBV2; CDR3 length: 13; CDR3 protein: CASSLSLGNTIYF
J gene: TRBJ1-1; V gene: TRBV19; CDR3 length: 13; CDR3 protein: CASSLSWGGEAFF
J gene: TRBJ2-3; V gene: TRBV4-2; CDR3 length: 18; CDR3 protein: CASSQDLSGGTGADTQYF
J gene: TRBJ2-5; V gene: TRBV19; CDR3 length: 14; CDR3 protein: CASSPGTAGETQYF
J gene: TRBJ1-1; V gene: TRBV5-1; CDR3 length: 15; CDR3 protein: CASTPLGQVNTEAFF
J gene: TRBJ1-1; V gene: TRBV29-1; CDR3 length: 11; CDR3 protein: CSVELNTEAFF
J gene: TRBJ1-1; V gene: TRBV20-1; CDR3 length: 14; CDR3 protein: CSASPGRNFAEAFF
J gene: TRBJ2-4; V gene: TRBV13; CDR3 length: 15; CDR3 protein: CASSLGLLAKNIQYF
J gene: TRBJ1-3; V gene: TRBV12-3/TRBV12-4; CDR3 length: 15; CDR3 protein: CASSALLYSGNTIYF
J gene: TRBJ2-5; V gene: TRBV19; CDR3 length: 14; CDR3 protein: CASSKTARQETQYF
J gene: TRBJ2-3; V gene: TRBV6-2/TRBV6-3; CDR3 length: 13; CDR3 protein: CASTTLAADTQYF
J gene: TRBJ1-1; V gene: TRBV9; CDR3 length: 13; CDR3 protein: CASSVMVYTEAFF
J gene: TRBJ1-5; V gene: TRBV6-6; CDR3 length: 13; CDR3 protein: CASTGHRNQPQHF
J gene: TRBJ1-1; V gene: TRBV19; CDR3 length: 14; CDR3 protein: CASSKGTANTEAFF
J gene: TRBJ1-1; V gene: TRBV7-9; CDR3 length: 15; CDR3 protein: CASSLGTAMNTEAFF
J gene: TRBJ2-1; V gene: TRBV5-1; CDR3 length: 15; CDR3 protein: CASSFVTGLEYEQFF
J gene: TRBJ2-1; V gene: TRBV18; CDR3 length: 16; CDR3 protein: CASSPNRNPTGDEQFF